This T cell receptor beta chain was captured in a study of graft-versus-host responses after intestinal transplantation. Study summary: As for transplant type, recipients had multivisceral, liver-intestinal, or isolated intestinal grafts. General study results and limits: Early post-transplant falls in HvG clones accompanied the peak levels of circulating GvH clones.

Profiling relied on immunoSEQ multiplex PCR, and the TCRdb table lists in-frame clones only, not all of them. The sample holds 65,000 to 90,000 clones; around 92% are singletons and the top ten take nearly 2.5%. Regarding this clone: Antigen unknown.

The CDR3 runs to 17 residues. From germline, CDR1 is MGHRA and CDR2 YSYEKL. With 3 bases clipped from V and 0 bases from J, the junction kept 6 bases outside the gene matches. This chain joins TRBV4-1 and TRBJ2-1, with TRBD1 matching over 9 bases. The TCR was taken from a human donor who received an intestinal transplant. Material: unstimulated CD8+ T cells sorted from spleen or lymph node cells, obtained before intestinal transplant. CDR3 residues: CASSQPQTGGSYNEQFF. In DNA form, the CDR3 reads TGCGCCAGCAGCCAGCCGCAGACAGGGGGCTCCTACAATGAGCAGTTCTTC.